Below, 8 T cell receptor beta chains from the same sample are listed, as sequenced in a study of a mutant IDH1 vaccine in newly diagnosed glioma. For these receptors, no antigen is known. This table comes from immunoSEQ multiplex PCR, and its TCRdb copy is limited to in-frame clones, with some not included. The top ten hold approximately 1.6% of the sample, which has 41,000 or so clones, around 89% seen once. As for time point: week 35, safety follow-up. Each vaccine dose was 300 ug of mutant IDH1 20-mer peptide, with topical imiquimod. The sample here was PBMCs, taken from a glioma patient whose treatment included an IDH1 peptide vaccine. Receptors were obtained from a man aged 40-49 years with glioma.

This clone appeared a single time. The V and J genes are TRBV21-1 and TRBJ2-4; TRBD1 is the table's D call and was not checked against the DNA. TRBV21-1 is tagged as a pseudogene. CDR3 length: 19 residues. For the CDR3, the DNA is TGTGCCAGCAGCAAATACGTGACAGGTGAACTATTAGCCAAAAACATTCAGTACTTC. Translation gives CASSKYVTGELLAKNIQYF.

The rearrangement uses TRBV18 and TRBJ2-5; TRBD1 aligns across 7 bases. Germline V gene data show CDR1 as KGHSH and CDR2 as LQKENI. The trim removed 6 bases at V and 5 bases at J, leaving 12 bases unmatched. The CDR3 is 15 amino acids. CDR3 residues: CASSPTTGALETQYF. CDR3 in DNA: TGTGCCAGCTCGCCTACAACAGGGGCCTTGGAGACCCAGTACTTC. The whole variable domain, filled in from reference TRBV18 and TRBJ2-5, reads NAGVMQNPRHLVRRRGQEARLRCSPMKGHSHVYWYRQLPEEGLKFMVYLQKENIIDESGMPKERFSAEFPKEGPSILRIQQVVRGDSAAYFCASSPTTGALETQYFGPGTRLLVL.

The chain recombines TRBV19 with TRBJ1-3; D is unresolved. This CDR3 spans 15 amino acids. Looked up from germline, CDR1 is LNHDA and CDR2 is SQIVND (reference sequence). Trimming removed 5 bases at V and 1 base at J, with 12 bases between. The CDR3 spells CASSHTGGSGNTIYF. DNA for the CDR3: TGTGCCAGTAGTCATACGGGAGGTTCTGGAAACACCATATATTTT.

This clone was seen more than once but under ten times. The rearrangement uses TRBV2 and TRBJ1-5; D is uncertain. The germline CDR1 and CDR2 sequences are SNHLY and FYNNEI. V was cut by 5 bases and J by 4 bases, with 12 bases left in between. The CDR3 has 14 amino acids. DNA for the CDR3: TGTGCCAGCAGTCCCCCTACTATAAATCAGCCCCAGCATTTT. Residues: CASSPPTINQPQHF.

Turning to this clone: The sample contains more than one DNA sequence encoding this CDR3. The CDR3 bases are TGTGCCAGCAGCTTAGCTCTTCCCCCTGGCTACACCTTC. It yields the protein CASSLALPPGYTF. V usage is TRBV7-2 and J usage is TRBJ1-2; D remains unclear. Trimming pared 0 bases from V and 7 bases from J, leaving 9 bases between. CDR3 length: 13 amino acids. Per germline, CDR1 SGHTA and CDR2 FQGNSA.

The chain's CDR3 is CASSSPGQSNTIYF. Here the CDR3 DNA reads TGTGCCAGCAGCTCACCGGGACAGTCGAACACCATATATTTT. The rearrangement links TRBV5-4 to TRBJ1-3; TRBD1 matches 7 bases. The germline V gene has CDR1 SGHNT and CDR2 YYREEE (reference sequence). V gave up 3 bases and J gave up 7 bases; unmatched junction bases: 7. The CDR3 runs to 14 residues. The full variable domain, in which reference TRBV5-4 and TRBJ1-3 provide the parts outside the CDR3, is ETGVTQSPTHLIKTRGQQVTLRCSSQSGHNTVSWYQQALGQGPQFIFQYYREEENGRGNFPPRFSGLQFPNYSSELNVNALELDDSALYLCASSSPGQSNTIYFGEGSWLTVV.

This clone came up once. The chain links TRBV7-9 to TRBJ2-1; D is uncertain. The CDR3 contains 14 residues. The V and J ends lost 7 bases and 1 base respectively, with 11 bases between them. Germline V lookup: CDR1 SEHNR, CDR2 FQNEAQ (reference sequence). The CDR3 sequence is CASTSSGSYNEQFF. The DNA for the CDR3 is TGTGCCAGCACCTCGTCGGGTTCCTACAATGAGCAGTTCTTC.

The rearrangement uses TRBV7-3 and TRBJ2-5; 9 nucleotides align to TRBD2. The CDR3 contains 15 residues. The germline V gene encodes CDR1 SGHTA and CDR2 FQGTGA. V dropped 2 bases and J dropped 2; count of bases not matched to a gene: 3. CDR3 region: CASSLAGGKQETQYF. The CDR3 bases are TGTGCCAGCAGCTTAGCGGGAGGGAAACAAGAGACCCAGTACTTC.